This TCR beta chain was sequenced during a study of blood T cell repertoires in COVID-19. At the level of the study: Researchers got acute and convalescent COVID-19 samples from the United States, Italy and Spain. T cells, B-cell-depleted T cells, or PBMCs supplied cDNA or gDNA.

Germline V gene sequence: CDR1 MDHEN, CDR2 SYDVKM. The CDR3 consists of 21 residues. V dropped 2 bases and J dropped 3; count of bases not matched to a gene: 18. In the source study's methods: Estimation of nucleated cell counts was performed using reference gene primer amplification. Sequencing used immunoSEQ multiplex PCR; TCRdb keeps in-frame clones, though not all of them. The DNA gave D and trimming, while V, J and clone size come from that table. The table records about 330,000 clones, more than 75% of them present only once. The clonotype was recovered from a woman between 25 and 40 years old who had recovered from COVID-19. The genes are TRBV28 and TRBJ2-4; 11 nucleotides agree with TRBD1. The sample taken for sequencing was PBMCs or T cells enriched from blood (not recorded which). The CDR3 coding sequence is TGTGCCAGCAGTTTAGCGGGGGAGACATTGTGGGGACAGGGGGACAAAAACATTCAGTACTTC. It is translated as CASSLAGETLWGQGDKNIQYF.